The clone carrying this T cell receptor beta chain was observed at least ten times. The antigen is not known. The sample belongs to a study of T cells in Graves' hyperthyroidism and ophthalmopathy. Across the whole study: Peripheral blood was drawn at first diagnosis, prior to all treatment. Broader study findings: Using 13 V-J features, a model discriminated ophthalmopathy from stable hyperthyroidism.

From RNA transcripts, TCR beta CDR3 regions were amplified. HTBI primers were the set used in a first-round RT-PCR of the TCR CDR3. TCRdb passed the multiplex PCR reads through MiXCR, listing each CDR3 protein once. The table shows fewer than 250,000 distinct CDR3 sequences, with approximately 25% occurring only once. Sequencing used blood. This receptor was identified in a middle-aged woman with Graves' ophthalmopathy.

The CDR3, as DNA: TGTGCCAGCAGCCTGGTGGGGCCAACCGAAGCTTTCTTT. This gives the protein CASSLVGPTEAFF. This rearrangement joins TRBV28 to TRBJ1-1, with D possibly matching TRBD1 (5 bases). V was clipped by 6 bases and J by 8 bases, with 16 bases between them. The CDR3 is made up of 13 amino acids. Germline V lookup: CDR1 MDHEN, CDR2 SYDVKM.